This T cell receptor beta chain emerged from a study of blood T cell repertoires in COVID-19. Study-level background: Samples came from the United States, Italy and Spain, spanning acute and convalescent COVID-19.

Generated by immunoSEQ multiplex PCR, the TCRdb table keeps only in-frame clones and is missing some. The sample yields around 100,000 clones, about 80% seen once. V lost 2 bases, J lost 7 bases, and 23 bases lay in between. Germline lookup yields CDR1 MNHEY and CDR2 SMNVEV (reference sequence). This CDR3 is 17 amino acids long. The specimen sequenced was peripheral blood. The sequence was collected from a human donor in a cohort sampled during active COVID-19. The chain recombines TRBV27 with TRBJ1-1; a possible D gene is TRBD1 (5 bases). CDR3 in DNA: TGTGCCAGCAGTTTAATTTCCGGGGGAGGGTGGACGCATGAAGCTTTCTTT. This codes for CASSLISGGGWTHEAFF.